These T cell receptor beta chains were read from a single sample in a study of blood T cell repertoires in COVID-19. Method: immunoSEQ multiplex PCR; TCRdb's copy keeps in-frame clones and lacks some. The repertoire holds about 360,000 clones, with more than 75% as singletons. Sequencing was carried out using peripheral blood. The receptor source for this set is a human donor with acute or convalescent COVID-19. The donor label of this sample is uncertain. Each CDR3 is given with its conserved first and last residue. Each record gives: D gene, V gene, J gene, clone size, CDR3 protein, CDR3 DNA. The D gene is left open where the match is weak. Not all rows give a size; the values are once, few, many and, for expanded clones, a class.

D gene: NA
V gene: TRBV30
J gene: TRBJ1-1
clone size: NA
CDR3 protein: CACLYLRGNTEAFF
CDR3 DNA: TGTGCCTGCCTCTATCTACGGGGGAACACTGAAGCTTTCTTT

D gene: NA
V gene: TRBV29-1
J gene: TRBJ2-7
clone size: NA
CDR3 protein: CSVVGLTPSLEQYF
CDR3 DNA: TGCAGCGTTGTAGGACTAACACCCTCCTTGGAGCAGTACTTC

D gene: TRBD2
V gene: TRBV7-9
J gene: TRBJ2-1
clone size: NA
CDR3 protein: CASSLGRRGVTYNEQFF
CDR3 DNA: TGTGCCAGCAGCTTAGGCCGTCGGGGGGTAACCTACAATGAGCAGTTCTTC

D gene: TRBD2
V gene: TRBV11-2
J gene: TRBJ2-1
clone size: NA
CDR3 protein: CASSFVLAGANEQFF
CDR3 DNA: TGTGCCAGCAGCTTCGTGTTAGCGGGAGCAAATGAGCAGTTCTTC

D gene: NA
V gene: TRBV7-2
J gene: TRBJ1-2
clone size: NA
CDR3 protein: CASSLAGREGGYTF
CDR3 DNA: TGTGCCAGCAGCTTAGCGGGCAGGGAAGGCGGCTACACCTTC

D gene: NA
V gene: TRBV11-3
J gene: TRBJ2-2
clone size: NA
CDR3 protein: CASTRGVGGELFF
CDR3 DNA: TGTGCCAGCACCCGCGGGGTCGGCGGGGAGCTGTTTTTT

D gene: TRBD1
V gene: TRBV30
J gene: TRBJ2-2
clone size: few
CDR3 protein: CAWSRQGYGELFF
CDR3 DNA: TGTGCCTGGAGTCGACAGGGGTACGGGGAGCTGTTTTTT

D gene: TRBD2
V gene: TRBV6-5
J gene: TRBJ2-1
clone size: NA
CDR3 protein: CASSRGLAGYNEQFF
CDR3 DNA: TGTGCCAGCAGCCGAGGACTAGCGGGATACAATGAGCAGTTCTTC

D gene: NA
V gene: TRBV7-8
J gene: TRBJ1-6
clone size: once
CDR3 protein: CASSLQGQNNSPLHF
CDR3 DNA: TGTGCCAGCAGCTTACAGGGACAAAATAATTCACCCCTCCACTTT

D gene: TRBD1
V gene: TRBV6-5
J gene: TRBJ1-5
clone size: NA
CDR3 protein: CASKVRDRVYQPQHF
CDR3 DNA: TGTGCCAGCAAAGTCCGGGACAGGGTCTATCAGCCCCAGCATTTT

D gene: NA
V gene: TRBV29-1
J gene: TRBJ1-1
clone size: few
CDR3 protein: CSVKGIRNTEAFF
CDR3 DNA: TGCAGCGTTAAGGGGATCCGGAACACTGAAGCTTTCTTT

D gene: NA
V gene: TRBV5-1
J gene: TRBJ2-7
clone size: NA
CDR3 protein: CATRQGLSYEQYF
CDR3 DNA: TGCGCCACCCGACAGGGACTTTCCTACGAGCAGTACTTC

D gene: NA
V gene: TRBV30
J gene: TRBJ2-7
clone size: once
CDR3 protein: CAWGSNYEQYF
CDR3 DNA: TGTGCCTGGGGGTCCAACTACGAGCAGTACTTC

D gene: TRBD1
V gene: TRBV19
J gene: TRBJ1-5
clone size: NA
CDR3 protein: CASSSGQGVGQPQHF
CDR3 DNA: TGTGCCAGTAGTTCGGGACAGGGGGTCGGTCAGCCCCAGCATTTT

D gene: TRBD1
V gene: TRBV6-5
J gene: TRBJ1-2
clone size: few
CDR3 protein: CASSKQQGAGGYTF
CDR3 DNA: TGTGCCAGCAGTAAACAACAGGGGGCGGGAGGCTACACCTTC

D gene: NA
V gene: TRBV6-5
J gene: TRBJ2-7
clone size: NA
CDR3 protein: CASSYVRGVPQYF
CDR3 DNA: TGTGCCAGCAGTTACGTCCGCGGGGTTCCCCAGTACTTC

D gene: TRBD1
V gene: TRBV7-2
J gene: TRBJ2-3
clone size: NA
CDR3 protein: CASSRWGTDRGYTDTQYF
CDR3 DNA: TGTGCCAGCAGTCGTTGGGGGACGGACAGGGGTTACACAGATACGCAGTATTTT

D gene: TRBD1
V gene: TRBV18
J gene: TRBJ1-2
clone size: NA
CDR3 protein: CASSPPSGGYGYTF
CDR3 DNA: TGTGCCAGCTCACCACCGTCAGGGGGGTATGGCTACACCTTC

D gene: NA
V gene: TRBV6-1
J gene: TRBJ2-3
clone size: once
CDR3 protein: CASSEAGVRGTDTQYF
CDR3 DNA: TGTGCCAGCAGTGAAGCCGGGGTTAGAGGCACAGATACGCAGTATTTT

D gene: NA
V gene: TRBV30
J gene: TRBJ2-1
clone size: NA
CDR3 protein: CAWSGAEQKKQFF
CDR3 DNA: TGTGCCTGGAGTGGGGCAGAACAGAAAAAGCAGTTCTTC

D gene: NA
V gene: TRBV23-1
J gene: TRBJ1-4
clone size: NA
CDR3 protein: CASRQRGEKLFF
CDR3 DNA: TGCGCCAGCCGACAGCGTGGTGAAAAACTGTTTTTT

D gene: TRBD2
V gene: TRBV2
J gene: TRBJ2-1
clone size: NA
CDR3 protein: CATGLAGKNEQFF
CDR3 DNA: TGTGCCACCGGACTAGCGGGGAAGAATGAGCAGTTCTTC

D gene: NA
V gene: TRBV3-1/TRBV3-2
J gene: TRBJ1-1
clone size: NA
CDR3 protein: CASSQVGPRGEAFF
CDR3 DNA: TGTGCCAGCAGCCAAGTGGGCCCTCGAGGGGAAGCTTTCTTT

D gene: TRBD2
V gene: TRBV24-1
J gene: TRBJ2-1
clone size: once
CDR3 protein: CATSDPGTSSNEQFF
CDR3 DNA: TGTGCCACCAGTGATCCCGGGACTAGTAGTAATGAGCAGTTCTTC

D gene: TRBD1
V gene: TRBV4-1
J gene: TRBJ1-1
clone size: NA
CDR3 protein: CASRPTGLNTEAFF
CDR3 DNA: TGCGCCAGCAGGCCGACAGGGCTAAACACTGAAGCTTTCTTT

D gene: NA
V gene: TRBV20-1
J gene: TRBJ1-5
clone size: NA
CDR3 protein: CSASRQGPGQPQHF
CDR3 DNA: TGCAGTGCTAGTCGGCAGGGGCCCGGTCAGCCCCAGCATTTT

D gene: TRBD1
V gene: TRBV7-8
J gene: TRBJ1-1
clone size: NA
CDR3 protein: CASSPVGGQGFSEAFF
CDR3 DNA: TGTGCCAGCAGCCCCGTTGGAGGACAGGGGTTTTCGGAAGCTTTCTTT

D gene: TRBD2
V gene: TRBV7-8
J gene: TRBJ2-1
clone size: NA
CDR3 protein: CASSLRRSGSGEQFF
CDR3 DNA: TGTGCCAGCAGCTTAAGACGTAGCGGGTCCGGTGAGCAGTTCTTC

D gene: NA
V gene: TRBV29-1
J gene: TRBJ1-5
clone size: NA
CDR3 protein: CSVGGPPGSNQPQHF
CDR3 DNA: TGCAGCGTTGGCGGTCCCCCCGGGAGCAATCAGCCCCAGCATTTT

D gene: NA
V gene: TRBV18
J gene: TRBJ2-1
clone size: NA
CDR3 protein: CASSTVGGEQFF
CDR3 DNA: TGTGCCAGCTCGACCGTGGGGGGTGAGCAGTTCTTC

D gene: NA
V gene: TRBV28
J gene: TRBJ2-1
clone size: NA
CDR3 protein: CASSGRESYNEQFF
CDR3 DNA: TGTGCCAGCAGCGGAAGGGAGTCCTACAATGAGCAGTTCTTC

D gene: TRBD2
V gene: TRBV7-8
J gene: TRBJ2-5
clone size: NA
CDR3 protein: CASSLLAGGKETQYF
CDR3 DNA: TGTGCCAGCAGCTTACTAGCGGGGGGGAAAGAGACCCAGTACTTC

D gene: TRBD1
V gene: TRBV4-2
J gene: TRBJ1-1
clone size: NA
CDR3 protein: CASSQGRVIQGTEAFF
CDR3 DNA: TGTGCCAGCAGCCAAGGGCGAGTTATACAGGGGACTGAAGCTTTCTTT

D gene: NA
V gene: TRBV6-5
J gene: TRBJ1-5
clone size: NA
CDR3 protein: CATERAGRSNQPQHF
CDR3 DNA: TGTGCCACCGAAAGGGCAGGGCGAAGTAATCAGCCCCAGCATTTT

D gene: TRBD1
V gene: TRBV5-1
J gene: TRBJ1-5
clone size: NA
CDR3 protein: CASSLGGTGGEPQHF
CDR3 DNA: TGCGCCAGCAGCTTGGGAGGGACAGGGGGCGAGCCCCAGCATTTT

D gene: NA
V gene: TRBV12-3/TRBV12-4
J gene: TRBJ2-2
clone size: few
CDR3 protein: CASSVQGTGELFF
CDR3 DNA: TGTGCCAGCAGTGTACAGGGCACCGGGGAGCTGTTTTTT

D gene: NA
V gene: TRBV30
J gene: TRBJ2-7
clone size: NA
CDR3 protein: CAWSSQGYEQYF
CDR3 DNA: TGTGCCTGGAGCTCACAGGGCTACGAGCAGTACTTC

D gene: NA
V gene: TRBV28
J gene: TRBJ1-2
clone size: once
CDR3 protein: CASSDQVYGYTF
CDR3 DNA: TGTGCCAGCAGTGACCAGGTATATGGCTACACCTTC

D gene: NA
V gene: TRBV24-1
J gene: TRBJ1-5
clone size: NA
CDR3 protein: CATSDFNSNQPQHF
CDR3 DNA: TGTGCCACCAGTGATTTCAATAGCAATCAGCCCCAGCATTTT

D gene: NA
V gene: TRBV30
J gene: TRBJ1-2
clone size: once
CDR3 protein: CAFPRDFNYGYTF
CDR3 DNA: TGTGCCTTCCCACGGGACTTTAACTATGGCTACACCTTC

D gene: NA
V gene: TRBV29-1
J gene: TRBJ2-1
clone size: NA
CDR3 protein: CSVERGGEQFF
CDR3 DNA: TGCAGCGTTGAAAGGGGCGGCGAGCAGTTCTTC

D gene: TRBD2
V gene: TRBV2
J gene: TRBJ2-1
clone size: NA
CDR3 protein: CASKYRLAGGQGEQFF
CDR3 DNA: TGTGCCAGCAAGTACCGACTAGCGGGGGGGCAGGGTGAGCAGTTCTTC

D gene: TRBD1
V gene: TRBV4-2
J gene: TRBJ1-5
clone size: NA
CDR3 protein: CASSERQGSNQPQHF
CDR3 DNA: TGTGCCAGCAGCGAAAGACAGGGTAGCAATCAGCCCCAGCATTTT

D gene: TRBD1
V gene: TRBV5-1
J gene: TRBJ1-6
clone size: NA
CDR3 protein: CASSSRDRGGSSYNSPLHF
CDR3 DNA: TGCGCCAGCAGCTCCCGGGACAGGGGTGGGAGCTCCTATAATTCACCCCTCCACTTT

D gene: TRBD1
V gene: TRBV7-6
J gene: TRBJ2-3
clone size: NA
CDR3 protein: CASSLQGALTDTQYF
CDR3 DNA: TGTGCCAGCAGCCTACAGGGGGCTTTGACAGATACGCAGTATTTT

D gene: TRBD2
V gene: TRBV7-2
J gene: TRBJ2-1
clone size: NA
CDR3 protein: CASSFTGGTGMNEQFF
CDR3 DNA: TGTGCCAGCAGTTTTACCGGGGGGACTGGAATGAATGAGCAGTTCTTC

D gene: TRBD1
V gene: TRBV19
J gene: TRBJ1-5
clone size: NA
CDR3 protein: CASNHGQDNQPQHF
CDR3 DNA: TGTGCCAGTAATCACGGACAGGACAATCAGCCCCAGCATTTT

D gene: NA
V gene: TRBV10-1
J gene: TRBJ1-1
clone size: NA
CDR3 protein: CASSGTANTEAFF
CDR3 DNA: TGCGCCAGCAGTGGGACAGCGAACACTGAAGCTTTCTTT

D gene: NA
V gene: TRBV2
J gene: TRBJ1-1
clone size: NA
CDR3 protein: CASSGQNTEAFF
CDR3 DNA: TGTGCCAGCAGTGGACAGAACACTGAAGCTTTCTTT

D gene: TRBD1
V gene: TRBV13
J gene: TRBJ1-2
clone size: NA
CDR3 protein: CASSFKGQDYGYTF
CDR3 DNA: TGTGCCAGCAGCTTCAAGGGACAGGACTATGGCTACACCTTC

D gene: NA
V gene: TRBV2
J gene: TRBJ1-2
clone size: NA
CDR3 protein: CASFRRRGSGGYTF
CDR3 DNA: TGTGCCAGCTTTCGAAGGAGGGGATCTGGTGGCTACACCTTC

D gene: NA
V gene: TRBV11-2
J gene: TRBJ1-5
clone size: once
CDR3 protein: CASSLAGNRNQPQHF
CDR3 DNA: TGTGCCAGCAGCTTAGCGGGCAACAGGAATCAGCCCCAGCATTTT

D gene: TRBD1
V gene: TRBV5-1
J gene: TRBJ2-5
clone size: NA
CDR3 protein: CASSPGQGGGTQYF
CDR3 DNA: TGCGCCAGCAGCCCCGGACAGGGTGGCGGGACCCAGTACTTC

D gene: NA
V gene: TRBV18
J gene: TRBJ2-7
clone size: NA
CDR3 protein: CASSPQQGQGNEQYF
CDR3 DNA: TGTGCCAGCTCACCCCAACAGGGTCAGGGGAACGAGCAGTACTTC

D gene: NA
V gene: TRBV7-9
J gene: TRBJ1-3
clone size: NA
CDR3 protein: CASKGFSGNTIYF
CDR3 DNA: TGTGCCAGCAAGGGGTTCTCTGGAAACACCATATATTTT